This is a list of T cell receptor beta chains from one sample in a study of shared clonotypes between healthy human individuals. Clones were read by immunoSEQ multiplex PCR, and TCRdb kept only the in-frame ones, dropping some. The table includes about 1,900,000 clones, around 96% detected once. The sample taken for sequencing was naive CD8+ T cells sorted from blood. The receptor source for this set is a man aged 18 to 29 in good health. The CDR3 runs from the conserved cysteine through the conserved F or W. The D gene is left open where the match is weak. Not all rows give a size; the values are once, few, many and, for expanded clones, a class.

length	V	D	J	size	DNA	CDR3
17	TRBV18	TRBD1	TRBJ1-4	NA	TGTGCCAGCTCACCGACTCGTGGACAGGTGTCGGATGAAAAACTGTTTTTT	CASSPTRGQVSDEKLFF
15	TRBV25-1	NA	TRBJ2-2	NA	TGTGCCAGCAGTGAGTCTCTTCTGAACACCGGGGAGCTGTTTTTT	CASSESLLNTGELFF
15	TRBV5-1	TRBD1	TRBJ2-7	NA	TGCGCCAGCTCACCAGACAGGGGCGAAGCCTACGAGCAGTACTTC	CASSPDRGEAYEQYF
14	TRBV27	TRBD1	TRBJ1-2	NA	TGTGCCAGCAGTTGGGCAGGGGGAGGCTATGGCTACACCTTC	CASSWAGGGYGYTF
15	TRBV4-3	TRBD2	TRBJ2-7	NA	TGCGCCAGCAGCCAAGATACTAGCGGACTCTACGAGCAGTACTTC	CASSQDTSGLYEQYF
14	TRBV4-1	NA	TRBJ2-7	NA	TGCGCCAGCAGCCAAGAAAAGGGGTACTACGAGCAGTACTTC	CASSQEKGYYEQYF
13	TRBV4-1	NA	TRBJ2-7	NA	TGCGCCAGCAGCGGAGGACCTACGGAGGAGCAGTACTTC	CASSGGPTEEQYF
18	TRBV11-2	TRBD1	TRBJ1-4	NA	TGTGCCAGCAGCTTAGATTGGGACGCCACAGGGGTGGGTGAAAAACTGTTTTTT	CASSLDWDATGVGEKLFF
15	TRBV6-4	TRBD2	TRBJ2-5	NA	TGTGCCAGCAGTGATCGGGGGGTCCTCCAAGAGACCCAGTACTTC	CASSDRGVLQETQYF
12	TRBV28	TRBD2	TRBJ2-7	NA	TGTGCCATCTCTAGCGGCGCCTACGAGCAGTACTTC	CAISSGAYEQYF
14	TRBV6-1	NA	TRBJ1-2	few	TGTGCCAGCAGTGAAGCGCTGGACAGATATGGCTACACCTTC	CASSEALDRYGYTF
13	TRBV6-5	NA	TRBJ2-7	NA	TGTGCCAGCAGTTTAGCTGCGGCTTACGAGCAGTACTTC	CASSLAAAYEQYF
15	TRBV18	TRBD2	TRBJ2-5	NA	TGTGCCAGCTCACCCGGACGGGGACTACCGGAGACCCAGTACTTC	CASSPGRGLPETQYF
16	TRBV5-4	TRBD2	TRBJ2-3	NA	TGTGCCAGCAGCTTGGGACTAGCGGGTTTCCCAGATACGCAGTATTTT	CASSLGLAGFPDTQYF
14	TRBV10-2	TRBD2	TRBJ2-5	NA	TGCGCCAGCAGTGAAGCGGGGGGCGGGGAGACCCAGTACTTC	CASSEAGGGETQYF
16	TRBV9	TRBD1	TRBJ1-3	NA	TGTGCCAGCAGTCGCCCCCGGACAGGGGCTGGAAACACCATATATTTT	CASSRPRTGAGNTIYF
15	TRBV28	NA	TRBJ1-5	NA	TGTGCCAGCAGTCCCACCGGGACGTCCGATCAGCCCCAGCATTTT	CASSPTGTSDQPQHF
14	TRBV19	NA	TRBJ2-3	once	TGTGCCAGTAGGGAGGAGTCGAGCACAGATACGCAGTATTTT	CASREESSTDTQYF
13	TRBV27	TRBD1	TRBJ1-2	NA	TGTGCCAGCCGAGACCCCGGGACAGTTAGCTACACCTTC	CASRDPGTVSYTF
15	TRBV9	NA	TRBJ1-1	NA	TGTGCCAGCAGCGTAGGCGGGGGCCGGAACACTGAAGCTTTCTTT	CASSVGGGRNTEAFF
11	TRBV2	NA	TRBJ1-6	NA	TGTGCCAGCAGTGAGGGATCACCCCTCCACTTT	CASSEGSPLHF
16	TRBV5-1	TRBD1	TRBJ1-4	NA	TGCGCCAGCAGCTTTAAAAGACAGGGGACGGATGAAAAACTGTTTTTT	CASSFKRQGTDEKLFF
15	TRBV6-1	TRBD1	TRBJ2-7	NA	TGTGCCAGCAGCCAACCTCGCGGACAGGGCTACGAGCAGTACTTC	CASSQPRGQGYEQYF
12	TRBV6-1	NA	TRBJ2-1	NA	TGTGCCAGGGCGGGACTCTACAATGAGCAGTTCTTC	CARAGLYNEQFF
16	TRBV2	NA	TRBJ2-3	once	TGTGCCAGCAGTGATCCCTTTAGGGGGGGGCCAGATACGCAGTATTTT	CASSDPFRGGPDTQYF
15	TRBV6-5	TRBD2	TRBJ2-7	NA	TGTGCCAGCAGTTATAGGGGGACTAGCGGCTACGAGCAGTACTTC	CASSYRGTSGYEQYF
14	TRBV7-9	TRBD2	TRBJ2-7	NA	TGTGCCAGCAGCCCTAGCGGCCTCTCCTACGAGCAGTACTTC	CASSPSGLSYEQYF
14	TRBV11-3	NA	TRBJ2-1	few	TGTGCCAGCAGCTCCTCTGGACAGAACAATGAGCAGTTCTTC	CASSSSGQNNEQFF
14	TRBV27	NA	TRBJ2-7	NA	TGTGCCAGCAGTTTACTGCGCTCAAGCTACGAGCAGTACTTC	CASSLLRSSYEQYF
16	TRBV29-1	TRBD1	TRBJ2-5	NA	TGCAGCGTTGAAGATTGGGGGGACAGGGTGGAGGAGACCCAGTACTTC	CSVEDWGDRVEETQYF
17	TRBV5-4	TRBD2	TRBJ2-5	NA	TGTGCCAGCAGCTTGGCCAGACTAGCGGGAGGCCAAGAGACCCAGTACTTC	CASSLARLAGGQETQYF
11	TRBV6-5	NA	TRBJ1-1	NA	TGTGCCAGCAGTTACCGTGGTGAAGCTTTCTTT	CASSYRGEAFF
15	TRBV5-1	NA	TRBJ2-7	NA	TGCGCCAGCAGCCCACAGAGGGGGTTCGACTTCGAGCAGTACTTC	CASSPQRGFDFEQYF
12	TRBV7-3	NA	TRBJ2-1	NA	TGTGCCAGCAGCGAACCCCCACATGAGCAGTTCTTC	CASSEPPHEQFF
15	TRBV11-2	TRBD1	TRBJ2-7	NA	TGTGCCAGCAGCTTAGTGGGACAGGGGTTCTACGAGCAGTACTTC	CASSLVGQGFYEQYF
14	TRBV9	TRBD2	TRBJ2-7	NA	TGTGCCAGCAGCCCTGGGACTACAACCTACGAGCAGTACTTC	CASSPGTTTYEQYF
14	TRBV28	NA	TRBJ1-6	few	TGTGCCAGCAGTTTTCCCGGGGCGTATTCACCCCTCCACTTT	CASSFPGAYSPLHF
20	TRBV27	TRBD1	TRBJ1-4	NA	TGTGCCAGCAGGGCTAGGGACAGGCCAGCCGTATACGCAACTAATGAAGAACTGTTTTTT	CASRARDRPAVYATNEELFF
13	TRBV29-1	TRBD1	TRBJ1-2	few	TGCAGCGTCGCTACCGGGACAGGGGATGGCTACACCTTC	CSVATGTGDGYTF
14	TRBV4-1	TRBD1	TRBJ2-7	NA	TGCGCCAGCAGCCAGCAACAGGGGGCGGGCGAGCAGTACTTC	CASSQQQGAGEQYF
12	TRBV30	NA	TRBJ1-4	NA	TGTGCCTGGTACAGGGAGGGTGAAAAACTGTTTTTT	CAWYREGEKLFF
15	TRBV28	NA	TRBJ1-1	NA	TGTGCCAGCAGTTCTGGGACCGGGGGCCGTACTGAAGCTTTCTTT	CASSSGTGGRTEAFF